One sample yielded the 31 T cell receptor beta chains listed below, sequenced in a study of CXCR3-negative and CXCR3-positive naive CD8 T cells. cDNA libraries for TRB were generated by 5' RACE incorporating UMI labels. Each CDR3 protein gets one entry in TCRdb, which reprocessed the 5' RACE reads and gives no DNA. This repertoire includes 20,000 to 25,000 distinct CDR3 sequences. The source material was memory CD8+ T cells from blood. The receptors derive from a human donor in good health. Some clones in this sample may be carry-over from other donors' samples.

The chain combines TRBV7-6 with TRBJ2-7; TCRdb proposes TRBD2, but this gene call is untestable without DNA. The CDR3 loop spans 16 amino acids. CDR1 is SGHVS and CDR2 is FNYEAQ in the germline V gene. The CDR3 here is CASSPTLAGENYEQYF.

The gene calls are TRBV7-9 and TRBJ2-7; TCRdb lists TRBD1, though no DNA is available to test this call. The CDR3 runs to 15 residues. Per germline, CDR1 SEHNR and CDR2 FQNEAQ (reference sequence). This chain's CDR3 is CASSPRTGGPYEQYF. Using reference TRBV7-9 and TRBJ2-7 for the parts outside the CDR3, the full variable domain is DTGVSQNPRHKITKRGQNVTFRCDPISEHNRLYWYRQTLGQGPEFLTYFQNEAQLEKSRLLSDRFSAERPKGSFSTLEIQRTEQGDSAMYLCASSPRTGGPYEQYFGPGTRLTVT.

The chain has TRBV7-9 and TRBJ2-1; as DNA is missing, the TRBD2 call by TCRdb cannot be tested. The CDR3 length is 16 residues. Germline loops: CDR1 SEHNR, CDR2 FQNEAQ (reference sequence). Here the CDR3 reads CASAIPGLAGVLEQFF. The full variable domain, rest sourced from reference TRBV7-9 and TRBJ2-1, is DTGVSQNPRHKITKRGQNVTFRCDPISEHNRLYWYRQTLGQGPEFLTYFQNEAQLEKSRLLSDRFSAERPKGSFSTLEIQRTEQGDSAMYLCASAIPGLAGVLEQFFGPGTRLTVL.

The CDR3 loop is CSASQALYGELFF. The chain employs TRBV20-1 and TRBJ2-2; TCRdb outputs TRBD1, but without DNA this stays unchecked. The CDR3 length is 13 residues. CDR1 and CDR2 from the germline V gene are DFQATT and SNEGSKA (reference sequence).

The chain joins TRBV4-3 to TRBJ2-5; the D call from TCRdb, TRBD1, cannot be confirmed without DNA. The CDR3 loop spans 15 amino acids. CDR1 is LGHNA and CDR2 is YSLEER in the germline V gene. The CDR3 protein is CASSQGGGVRETQYF.

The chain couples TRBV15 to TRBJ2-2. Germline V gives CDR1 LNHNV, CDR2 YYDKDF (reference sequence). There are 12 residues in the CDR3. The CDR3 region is CATSRGWGELFF.

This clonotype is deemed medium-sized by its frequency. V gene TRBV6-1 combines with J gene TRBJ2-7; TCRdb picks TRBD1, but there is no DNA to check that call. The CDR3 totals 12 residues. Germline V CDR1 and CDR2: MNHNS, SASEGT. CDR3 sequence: CATPDRVYEQYF.

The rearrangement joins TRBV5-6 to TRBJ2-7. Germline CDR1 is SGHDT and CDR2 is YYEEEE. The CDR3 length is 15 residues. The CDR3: CASSSYASQSYEQYF.

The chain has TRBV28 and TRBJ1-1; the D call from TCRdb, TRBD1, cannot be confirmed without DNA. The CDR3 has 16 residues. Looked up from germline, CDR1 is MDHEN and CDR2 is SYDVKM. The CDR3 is CASSFAGGGDYTEAFF.

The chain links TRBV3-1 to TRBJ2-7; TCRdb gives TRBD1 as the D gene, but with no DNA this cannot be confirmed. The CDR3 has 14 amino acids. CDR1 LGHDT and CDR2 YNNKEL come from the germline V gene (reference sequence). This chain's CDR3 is CASSLRQGAYEQYF.

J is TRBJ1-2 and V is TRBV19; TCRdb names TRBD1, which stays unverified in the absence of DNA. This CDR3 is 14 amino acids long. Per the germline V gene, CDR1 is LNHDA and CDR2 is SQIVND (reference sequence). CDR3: CASSNPRPDDGYTF.

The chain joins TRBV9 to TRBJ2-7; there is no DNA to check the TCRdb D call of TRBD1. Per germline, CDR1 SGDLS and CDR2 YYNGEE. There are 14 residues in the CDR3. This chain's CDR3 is CASSVGQGPYEQYF.

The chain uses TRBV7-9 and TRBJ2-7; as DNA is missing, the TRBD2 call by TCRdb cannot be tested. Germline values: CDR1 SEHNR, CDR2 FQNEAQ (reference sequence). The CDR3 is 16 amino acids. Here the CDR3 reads CASSLLGLAPTYEQYF.

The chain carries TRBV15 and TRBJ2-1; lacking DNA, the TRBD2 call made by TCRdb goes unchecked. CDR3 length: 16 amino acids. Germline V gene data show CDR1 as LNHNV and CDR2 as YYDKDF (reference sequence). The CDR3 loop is CATSRETRDGANEQFF.

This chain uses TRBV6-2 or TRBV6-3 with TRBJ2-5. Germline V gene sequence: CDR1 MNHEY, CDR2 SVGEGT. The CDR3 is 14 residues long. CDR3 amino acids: CASSSRQSEETQYF.

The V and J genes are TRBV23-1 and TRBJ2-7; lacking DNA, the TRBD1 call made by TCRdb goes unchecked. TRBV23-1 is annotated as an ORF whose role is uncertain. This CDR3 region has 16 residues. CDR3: CASSQSPGQGTYEQYF.

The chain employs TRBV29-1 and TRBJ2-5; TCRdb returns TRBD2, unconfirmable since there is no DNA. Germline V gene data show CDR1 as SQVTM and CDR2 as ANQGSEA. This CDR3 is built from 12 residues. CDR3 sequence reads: CSASLEQETQYF.

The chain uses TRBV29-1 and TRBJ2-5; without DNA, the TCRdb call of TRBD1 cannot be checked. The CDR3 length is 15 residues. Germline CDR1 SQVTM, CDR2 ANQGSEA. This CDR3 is CSVAFTGGHQETQYF.

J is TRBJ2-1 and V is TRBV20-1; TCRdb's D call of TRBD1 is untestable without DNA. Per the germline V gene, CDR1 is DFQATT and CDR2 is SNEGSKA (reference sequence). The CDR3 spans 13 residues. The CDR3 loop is CSARDRNYNEQFF.

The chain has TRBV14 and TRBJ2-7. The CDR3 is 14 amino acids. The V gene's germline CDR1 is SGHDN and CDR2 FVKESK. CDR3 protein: CASSPEGFSYEQYF.

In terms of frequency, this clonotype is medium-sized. CDR3 residues: CAISEREQGDYGYTF. This rearrangement joins TRBV10-3 to TRBJ1-2; the D call from TCRdb, TRBD1, cannot be confirmed without DNA. The CDR3 has 15 residues. Germline V gene lookup returns CDR1 ENHRY and CDR2 SYGVKD.

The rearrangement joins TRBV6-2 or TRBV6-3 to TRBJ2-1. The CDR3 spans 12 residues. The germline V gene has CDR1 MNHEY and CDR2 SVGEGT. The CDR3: CASSSTYNEQFF.

The CDR3 sequence is CASSLMGLDTEAFF. The V gene is TRBV5-1, the J gene TRBJ1-1; TCRdb's assignment of TRBD1 cannot be checked, as there is no DNA. Looked up from germline, CDR1 is SGHRS and CDR2 is YFSETQ. There are 14 residues in the CDR3.

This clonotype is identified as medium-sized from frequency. The CDR3 spells CSVSFPNEQFF. The V call is TRBV29-1, the J call TRBJ2-1. This CDR3 contains 11 residues. From germline, CDR1 is SQVTM and CDR2 ANQGSEA.

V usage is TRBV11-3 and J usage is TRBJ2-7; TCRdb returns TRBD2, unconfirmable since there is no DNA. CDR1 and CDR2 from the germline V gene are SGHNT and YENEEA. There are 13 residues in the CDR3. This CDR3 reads CASTWRGSYEQYF.

The CDR3 region is CASSRLVPGTQYF. This chain links TRBV5-8 with TRBJ2-7; absent DNA, TCRdb's TRBD2 call cannot be checked. Germline V gene sequence: CDR1 SGHTS, CDR2 YDEGEE. The CDR3 covers 13 residues.

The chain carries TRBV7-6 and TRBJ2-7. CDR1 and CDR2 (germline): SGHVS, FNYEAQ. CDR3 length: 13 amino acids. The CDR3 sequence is CASSLLEINEQYF.

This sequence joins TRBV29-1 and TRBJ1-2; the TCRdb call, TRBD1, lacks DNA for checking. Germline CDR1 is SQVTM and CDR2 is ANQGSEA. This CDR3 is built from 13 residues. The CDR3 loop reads CSVGPQGFYGYTF.

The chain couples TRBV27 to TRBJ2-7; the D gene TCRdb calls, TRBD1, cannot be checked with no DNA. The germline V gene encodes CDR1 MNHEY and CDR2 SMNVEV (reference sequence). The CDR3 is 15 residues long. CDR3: CASSHPTGNSYEQYF.

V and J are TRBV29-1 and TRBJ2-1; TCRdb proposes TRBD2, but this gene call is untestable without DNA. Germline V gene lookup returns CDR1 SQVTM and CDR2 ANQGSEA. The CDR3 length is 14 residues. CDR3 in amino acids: CSVELRAAYNEQLF.

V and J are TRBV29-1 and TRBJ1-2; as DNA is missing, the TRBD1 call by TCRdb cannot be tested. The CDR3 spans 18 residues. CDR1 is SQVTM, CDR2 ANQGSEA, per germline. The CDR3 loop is CSVEGSLDRGQDGYGYTF.